This T cell receptor (beta chain) was documented in a study of cytomegalovirus exposure and HLA in healthy donors (dated by TCRdb to about 2017). General notes on the study: A later analysis indicated that the 90 to 150 validation repertoires were generated on the platform also employed for the 600 to 750 repertoires of the first cohort. The study aimed to test whether signatures of past pathogen exposure could be identified by cataloging public T cell receptors. In addition to the first cohort of 500 to 850 subjects, a separate validation cohort of over 90 different subjects was used. The study combined high-throughput TCR immunosequencing, statistical association of individual TCRs with disease status, and machine learning to predict cytomegalovirus infection status.

Results and caveats for the whole study, not just this receptor: The study gave a list of more than 150 TCR beta chains associated with cytomegalovirus. In vitro tests confirmed that a few of the cytomegalovirus-associated TCR beta chains recognize cytomegalovirus antigens. The validation cohort had no HLA typing available for a later analysis, so co-occurrence within that cohort was assessed over all 120 or so repertoires. Across donors, most TCR sequences were observed very rarely, whereas some public TCRs were present in many individuals. It was suggested by the authors that the approach could potentially be generalized to other disease states and immunological phenotypes. Cytomegalovirus status was reported to be diagnosed by the classifier with high specificity and sensitivity in both the original and validation cohorts. Subsequent analysis determined that TCRs grouped into clusters in the first cohort also showed a tendency toward co-occurrence across the roughly 110 validation repertoires, and approximately 93% of cluster scores exceeded 0.

CDR1 and CDR2 are read off the germline V gene as SGHVS and FNYEAQ. The CDR3 goes from the cysteine to the phenylalanine over 18 residues. Only CDR3 DNA is held: 54 bases, read in frame from base 1. Here V drops 5 bases and J drops 3 bases, and the junction holds 18 bases not matched to any gene. The library relied on the immunoSEQ multiplex PCR assay. The study's processing was this. A statistical classification framework was built for diagnosing cytomegalovirus status from the catalog of TCR beta chain sequences. In its TCRdb copy, this immuneACCESS table keeps in-frame sequences only and misses some clones. Where compared with another copy, unresolved V genes explain less than half of these, and the others have no known cause. V, J and clone size are taken as reported in that table, and D and trimming were inferred from the DNA itself. Here the sample has more than 130,000 clones; just over 85% occur a single time. The top ten clones comprise approximately 8% of the sample.

This clone was picked up a small number of times. Its specific antigen is unknown. It has no much larger one-base neighbor in the sample; base qualities were not kept. The donors were included in the validation cohort of approximately 130 subjects, a group kept apart from the approximately 690-subject first cohort. Sequencing input: PBMCs. Recombination linked TRBV7-6 to TRBJ2-7, and 8 junctional nucleotides match TRBD2. The sequence was collected from a woman aged 18-35 years in good health and CMV-seropositive. The DNA reads as follows: TGTGCCAGCAGCCTATATCCCCCTCCGGGACTAGGGGGCTACGAGCAGTACTTC. Translated, it reads CASSLYPPPGLGGYEQYF.